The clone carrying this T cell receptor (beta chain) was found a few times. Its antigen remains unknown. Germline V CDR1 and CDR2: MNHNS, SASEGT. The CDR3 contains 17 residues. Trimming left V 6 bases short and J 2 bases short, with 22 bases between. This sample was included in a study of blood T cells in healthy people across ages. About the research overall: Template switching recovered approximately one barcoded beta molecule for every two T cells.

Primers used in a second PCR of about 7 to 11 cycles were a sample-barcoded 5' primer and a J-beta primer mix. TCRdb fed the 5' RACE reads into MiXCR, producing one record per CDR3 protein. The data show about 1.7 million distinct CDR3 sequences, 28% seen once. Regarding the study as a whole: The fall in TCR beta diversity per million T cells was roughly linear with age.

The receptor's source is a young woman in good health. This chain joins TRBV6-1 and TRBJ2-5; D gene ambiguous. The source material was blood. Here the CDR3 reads CASRRPARIGSQETQYF. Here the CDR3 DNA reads TGTGCCAGCAGACGACCGGCAAGAATCGGCTCGCAAGAGACCCAGTACTTC.